The TCR beta chain under discussion was sequenced for a study of blood T cell repertoires in COVID-19. Study context: Some COVID-19 samples were acute and others convalescent; all came from the United States, Italy and Spain. T cells, B-cell-depleted T cells, or PBMCs provided the cDNA or gDNA that served as material.

Original data processing: Estimates of nucleated cell counts were drawn from the amplification of reference gene primers. The assay was immunoSEQ multiplex PCR, and TCRdb's table has in-frame clones only and misses some. V, J and clone size are taken as reported in that table, and D and trimming were inferred from the DNA itself. The data hold 110,000 or so clones, with around 85% observed a single time. Remarks on this clone: The conserved phenylalanine or tryptophan normally closing the CDR3 is absent here, so this likely arose from a read error. Because the CDR3's place on the DNA is in doubt, the DNA is left out and the CDR3 is given as listed by TCRdb.

Inclusive of both ends, the CDR3 amounts to 12 amino acids. In germline, CDR1 is SGHRS, CDR2 YFSETQ. Sequenced: peripheral blood. This sequence was found in a man aged 50 to 59 with acute or convalescent COVID-19. The J gene is TRBJ1-2, the V gene TRBV5-1; no DNA check was done on the table's D call, TRBD1. CDR3 region: CASSLVGDRAPI.